These 24 T cell receptor beta chains were all obtained from the same sample, sequenced in a study of cytomegalovirus exposure and HLA in healthy donors (dated by TCRdb to the late 2010s). Libraries were constructed by the immunoSEQ multiplex PCR assay. The multiplex PCR relied on a mix of 60 forward primers for TCR Vbeta segments and 13 reverse primers for TCR Jbeta segments. Imported from immuneACCESS, the table was reduced by TCRdb to in-frame sequences with V and J called. These copies leave out some clones; in studies compared against another copy, an unresolved V gene accounts for under half, and the cause of the remainder is not known. Within this sample are under 200,000 clones, with 80% of them counted one time only. The ten most abundant clones make up about 1.3% of the sample. Sequencing input: PBMCs. Receptors originate from a man younger than 40 in good health and CMV-seronegative.

The rearrangement links TRBV7-8 to TRBJ2-5; 13 bases map to TRBD2. In germline, CDR1 is SGHVS, CDR2 FQNEAQ. V was clipped by 4 bases and J by 2 bases; unmatched bases: 10. The CDR3 contains 18 residues. The CDR3 spells CASSYNGKTSGGQETQYF. CDR3 DNA: TGTGCCAGCAGCTACAACGGGAAGACTAGCGGGGGGCAAGAGACCCAGTACTTC.

The chain recombines TRBV19 with TRBJ2-7; 8 nucleotides match TRBD2. The CDR3 covers 15 residues. V trimming: 5 bases; J trimming: 2 bases; junction bases outside the gene matches: 8. Germline CDR1 and CDR2: LNHDA and SQIVND (reference sequence). This CDR3 reads CASSHSGKGTYEQYF. The CDR3 DNA reads as TGTGCCAGTAGTCATAGCGGGAAGGGGACCTACGAGCAGTACTTC.

This sequence joins TRBV6-5 and TRBJ1-2, with D possibly matching TRBD1 (5 bases). Germline V lookup: CDR1 MNHEY, CDR2 SVGAGI. Trimming stripped 10 bases from V and 4 bases from J, with 13 bases between. The CDR3 sequence is 12 residues long. CDR3 residues: CATSWGVYGYTF. The CDR3 DNA sequence: TGTGCCACCTCCTGGGGGGTCTATGGCTACACCTTC.

This clone occurred a few times. In nucleotides, the CDR3 is TGTGCCAGCAGGGGACAGGCCGATAATGAAAAACTGTTTTTT. Translating gives CASRGQADNEKLFF. The rearrangement uses TRBV28 and TRBJ1-4; the match to TRBD1 covers 8 bases. Unmatched junction bases numbered 4, after V lost 6 bases and J lost 4 bases. Germline loops: CDR1 MDHEN, CDR2 SYDVKM. This CDR3 has 14 amino acids.

The CDR3, as DNA: TGTGCCAGTGGGCGGGGCTCGACAGGGACTGAAGCTTTCTTT. As protein: CASGRGSTGTEAFF. V and J are TRBV19 and TRBJ1-1, with 7 bases aligning to TRBD1. The CDR3 contains 14 residues. Losses at the gene ends were 8 bases for V and 5 bases for J; bases not matched to a gene: 11. Germline V CDR1 and CDR2: LNHDA, SQIVND (reference sequence).

The rearrangement uses TRBV6-1 and TRBJ2-1; D is perhaps TRBD1 (6 bases). Germline V CDR1 and CDR2: MNHNS, SASEGT. The CDR3 length is 15 residues. V was pared by 10 bases and J by 6 bases, with 22 bases between. CDR3 in amino acids: CATGGRTAIINEQFF. The CDR3 coding sequence is TGTGCCACCGGAGGCCGGACAGCTATAATCAATGAGCAGTTCTTC.

This sequence joins TRBV10-3 and TRBJ2-3; 10 nucleotides align to TRBD2. The CDR3 is 14 amino acids. Trimming cost V 5 bases and J 3 bases; bases outside gene matches: 2. Germline CDR1 is ENHRY and CDR2 is SYGVKD. The chain's CDR3 is CAISSGGGTDTQYF. CDR3 nucleotides: TGTGCCATCAGTAGCGGGGGGGGGACAGATACGCAGTATTTT.

The V gene is TRBV15, the J gene TRBJ1-2, with 8 bases lining up with TRBD1. Trimming cost V 3 bases and J 4 bases; bases outside gene matches: 4. The CDR3 has 14 amino acids. Germline V gene data show CDR1 as LNHNV and CDR2 as YYDKDF (reference sequence). The CDR3 DNA is TGTGCCACCAGCAGTAGGACAGGGAGCTATGGCTACACCTTC. This codes for CATSSRTGSYGYTF.

The V gene is TRBV6-5, the J gene TRBJ2-1; 9 bases map to TRBD2. CDR1 and CDR2 (germline): MNHEY, SVGAGI. CDR3 length equals 15 residues. Losses at the gene ends were 8 bases for V and 6 bases for J; bases not matched to a gene: 11. The CDR3 is CASGRGGGLGNEQFF. The CDR3 DNA reads TGTGCCAGCGGGCGCGGGGGGGGCCTTGGCAATGAGCAGTTCTTC.

The chain recombines TRBV28 with TRBJ2-1; 11 positions agree with TRBD2. The CDR3 has 17 residues. Germline V gene lookup returns CDR1 MDHEN and CDR2 SYDVKM. V trimming: 8 bases; J trimming: 1 base; junction bases outside the gene matches: 10. The CDR3 is CASPPAASGRSYNEQFF. The CDR3 DNA is TGTGCCAGCCCTCCGGCGGCTAGCGGGAGGTCCTACAATGAGCAGTTCTTC.

V gene TRBV15 combines with J gene TRBJ2-4; 8 bases align to TRBD1. V shed 5 bases and J 3 bases; nucleotides not matched to a gene: 9. The germline gives CDR1 LNHNV, CDR2 YYDKDF (reference sequence). This CDR3 spans 16 amino acids. The CDR3 loop reads CATSGRDRGGKNIQYF. The CDR3 DNA is TGTGCCACCAGCGGACGCGACAGGGGCGGCAAAAACATTCAGTACTTC.

The V call is TRBV10-1, the J call TRBJ2-7, with 10 bases identical to TRBD2. Unmatched junction bases numbered 7, after V lost 0 bases and J lost 8 bases. The CDR3 totals 15 residues. CDR1 is WNHNN and CDR2 is SYGVQD in the germline V gene (reference sequence). CDR3 in DNA: TGCGCCAGCAGTGAGTCGGGTAGCGGGGGGCTCAAGCAGTACTTC. Its translation: CASSESGSGGLKQYF.

The rearrangement uses TRBV10-3 and TRBJ2-7; 7 bases agree with TRBD1. The V gene end was trimmed by 6 bases and the J gene end by 6 bases; junction bases not matched to a gene: 8. Germline-derived CDR1 and CDR2 are ENHRY and SYGVKD. This CDR3 spans 13 amino acids. Here the CDR3 reads CAISPTGILEQYF. The CDR3 DNA reads as TGTGCCATCAGCCCGACAGGGATACTCGAGCAGTACTTC.

This chain connects TRBV6-5 to TRBJ2-1; no firm D call. This CDR3 has 13 amino acids. The ends were cut back, 6 bases at V and 9 bases at J, with 15 bases in the middle. Germline CDR1 MNHEY, CDR2 SVGAGI. The CDR3 protein is CASSRARTREQFF. The DNA for the CDR3 is TGTGCCAGCAGCCGAGCCCGAACGCGTGAGCAGTTCTTC.

The chain has TRBV5-1 and TRBJ2-3; the D gene is possibly TRBD2 (7 bases). Germline-derived CDR1 and CDR2 are SGHRS and YFSETQ. The CDR3 extends over 15 amino acids. V shed 7 bases and J shed 4 bases, with 19 bases lying between them. DNA for the CDR3: TGCGCCAGCCGTTCGGGGGGCGGGCGGTCAGATACGCAGTATTTT. It translates to CASRSGGGRSDTQYF.

The rearrangement joins TRBV29-1 to TRBJ2-3, with 7 bases matching TRBD1. J lost 0 bases, V lost 6 bases, and 9 bases had no gene match. CDR1 is SQVTM and CDR2 is ANQGSEA in the germline V gene. The CDR3 loop spans 15 amino acids. In nucleotides, the CDR3 is TGCAGCGTGGACGACAGGGTCGGGAGCACAGATACGCAGTATTTT. Translated, it gives CSVDDRVGSTDTQYF.

The chain has TRBV28 and TRBJ2-7, with D unclear. Trimming took 10 bases from V and 5 from J, leaving 15 bases between them. The CDR3 has 12 residues. Germline CDR1 MDHEN, CDR2 SYDVKM. CDR3 bases: TGTGCCACCTGGTCGCGGAACAACGAGCAGTACTTC. It yields the protein CATWSRNNEQYF.

The sample holds one count of this clone. This sequence joins TRBV4-3 and TRBJ1-1; TRBD1 is a possible D gene (6 bases). The ends were cut back, 1 base at V and 5 bases at J, with 14 bases in the middle. This CDR3 has 15 residues. Germline CDR1 reads LGHNA; CDR2 reads YSLEER. The CDR3 DNA follows: TGCGCCAGCAGCCAAGCGCCCGGGGGGGCGACTGAAGCTTTCTTT. Amino acids: CASSQAPGGATEAFF.

The chain recombines TRBV6-5 with TRBJ1-6; no clear D. In germline, CDR1 is MNHEY, CDR2 SVGAGI. Trimming shortened V by 5 bases and J by 6 bases, and 8 bases separated the two germline ends. The CDR3 covers 13 residues. The CDR3 region is CASSRGSNSPLHF. The CDR3 region has the DNA TGTGCCAGCAGTAGAGGCAGTAATTCACCCCTCCACTTT.

V usage is TRBV6-5 and J usage is TRBJ2-3, with 7 nucleotides matching TRBD1. The CDR3 has 14 amino acids. Trimming took 7 bases from V and 6 from J; bases not matched to a gene: 10. Germline CDR1 MNHEY, CDR2 SVGAGI. CDR3 nucleotides: TGTGCCAGCACCTCGACAGGGTTGGTGGATACGCAGTATTTT. Translating it yields CASTSTGLVDTQYF.

The chain couples TRBV30 to TRBJ2-2, with D tentatively TRBD2 (5 bases). This CDR3 contains 13 residues. In germline, CDR1 is GTSNPN, CDR2 SVGIG (reference sequence). Trimming pared 5 bases from V and 0 bases from J, leaving 7 bases between. The DNA of the CDR3 is TGTGCCTGGTTGCGGGCGAACACCGGGGAGCTGTTTTTT. Protein product: CAWLRANTGELFF.

This CDR3 is CASKPTGFTTDTQYF. The CDR3, as DNA: TGTGCCAGTAAGCCCACAGGGTTCACCACAGATACGCAGTATTTT. The V and J genes are TRBV19 and TRBJ2-3; a weak D match, TRBD1 (6 bases). The V and J ends lost 7 bases and 2 bases respectively, with 16 bases between them. This CDR3 comprises 15 residues. Looked up from germline, CDR1 is LNHDA and CDR2 is SQIVND (reference sequence). Combining the CDR3 with reference TRBV19 and TRBJ2-3 gives the whole variable domain DGGITQSPKYLFRKEGQNVTLSCEQNLNHDAMYWYRQDPGQGLRLIYYSQIVNDFQKGDIAEGYSVSREKKESFPLTVTSAQKNPTAFYLCASKPTGFTTDTQYFGPGTRLTVL.

V gene TRBV19 combines with J gene TRBJ2-1; possibly TRBD2 for D (6 bases). Germline CDR1 reads LNHDA; CDR2 reads SQIVND (reference sequence). V was pared by 7 bases and J by 6 bases, with 19 bases between. The CDR3 is 15 amino acids. CDR3 nucleotides: TGTGCCAGTAATGTCCGGGATGCCGGGAGCAATGAGCAGTTCTTC. Residues: CASNVRDAGSNEQFF. The whole variable domain, remainder taken from reference TRBV19 and TRBJ2-1, is DGGITQSPKYLFRKEGQNVTLSCEQNLNHDAMYWYRQDPGQGLRLIYYSQIVNDFQKGDIAEGYSVSREKKESFPLTVTSAQKNPTAFYLCASNVRDAGSNEQFFGPGTRLTVL.

The chain combines TRBV11-2 with TRBJ2-7; 9 bases are a match to TRBD1. The CDR3 totals 17 residues. J gave up 3 bases and V 6 bases, and 15 bases lay outside the gene matches. Germline CDR1 is SGHAT and CDR2 is FQNNGV. The DNA of the CDR3 is TGTGCCAGCAGTTTCCGTCGGGGGACAGGGAAGATCTACGAGCAGTACTTC. Residues: CASSFRRGTGKIYEQYF.